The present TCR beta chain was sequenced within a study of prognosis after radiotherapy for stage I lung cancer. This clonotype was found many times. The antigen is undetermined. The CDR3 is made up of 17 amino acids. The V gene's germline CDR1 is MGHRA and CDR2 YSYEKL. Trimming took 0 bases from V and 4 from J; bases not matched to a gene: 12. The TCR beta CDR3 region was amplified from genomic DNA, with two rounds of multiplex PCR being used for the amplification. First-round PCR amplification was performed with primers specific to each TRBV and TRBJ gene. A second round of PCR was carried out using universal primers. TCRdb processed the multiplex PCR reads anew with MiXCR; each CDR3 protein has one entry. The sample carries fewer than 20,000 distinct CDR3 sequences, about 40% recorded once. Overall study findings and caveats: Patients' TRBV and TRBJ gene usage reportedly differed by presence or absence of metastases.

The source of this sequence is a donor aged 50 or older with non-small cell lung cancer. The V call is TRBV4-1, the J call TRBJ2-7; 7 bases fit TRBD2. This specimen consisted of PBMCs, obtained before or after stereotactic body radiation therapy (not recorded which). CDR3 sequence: CASSQEPLGGVPYEQYF. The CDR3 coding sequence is TGCGCCAGCAGCCAAGAGCCATTGGGGGGGGTTCCTTACGAGCAGTACTTC.